A selection of T cell receptor beta chains follows, all from one sample in a study of blood T cell repertoires in COVID-19. Generated by immunoSEQ multiplex PCR, the TCRdb table keeps only in-frame clones and is missing some. The table shows about 300,000 clones, with roughly 90% occurring only once. The specimen sequenced was peripheral blood. These receptors were obtained from a man aged 18 to 30 who had recovered from COVID-19. Both conserved end residues are part of each CDR3. A D gene is named only where the DNA matches it firmly. Not every row has a clone size; where given, it reads once, few, many or a size class.

abundance	j_gene	d_gene	v_gene	CDR3nt	CDR3aa
NA	TRBJ2-7	NA	TRBV19	TGTGCCAGTAGCCTCCAGACAGAATTCTACGAGCAGTACTTC	CASSLQTEFYEQYF
NA	TRBJ2-2	TRBD2	TRBV7-6	TGTGCCAGCAGATTAACTAGCGGGACGACGAACACCGGGGAGCTGTTTTTT	CASRLTSGTTNTGELFF
NA	TRBJ2-1	NA	TRBV7-3	TGTGCCAGCAGCTTTACCGGGGCCGGGGGCTACAATGAGCAGTTCTTC	CASSFTGAGGYNEQFF
NA	TRBJ1-2	NA	TRBV27	TGTGCCAGCAGCCAGAAGGGGCCCAGAGGCTACACCTTC	CASSQKGPRGYTF
NA	TRBJ2-2	NA	TRBV27	TGTGCCAGCAGTTCCCTCCCGAACACCGGGGAGCTGTTTTTT	CASSSLPNTGELFF
NA	TRBJ2-2	NA	TRBV19	TGTGCCAGTAGTATAATTTTCAGGGGCGGGAACACCGGGGAGCTGTTTTTT	CASSIIFRGGNTGELFF
NA	TRBJ2-1	NA	TRBV29-1	TGCAGCGTCGCGGGGAGCTCCTACAATGAGCAGTTCTTC	CSVAGSSYNEQFF
NA	TRBJ2-2	NA	TRBV7-8	TGTGCCAGCAGCCCCCGGGGAGGGGGGACCGGGGAGCTGTTTTTT	CASSPRGGGTGELFF
NA	TRBJ2-2	NA	TRBV3-1/TRBV3-2	TGTGCCAGCAGCCAACGGATCGAGGTTACCGGGGAGCTGTTTTTT	CASSQRIEVTGELFF
NA	TRBJ1-1	TRBD1	TRBV12-3/TRBV12-4	TGTGCCAGCAGTAGACAGGGGGGGACTGAAGCTTTCTTT	CASSRQGGTEAFF
NA	TRBJ1-3	NA	TRBV5-1	TGCGCCAGCAGCTTGGCCGTCGGCTCTGGAAACACCATATATTTT	CASSLAVGSGNTIYF
NA	TRBJ1-3	NA	TRBV6-1	TGTGCCAGCAGTGAACACAGGCAGTCTGGAAACACCATATATTTT	CASSEHRQSGNTIYF
NA	TRBJ2-5	TRBD2	TRBV5-6	TGTGCCAGCAGCCCACCCCCCTCGCGGGGGGGCCGGGAGACCCAGTACTTC	CASSPPPSRGGRETQYF
NA	TRBJ1-2	TRBD1	TRBV5-1	TGCGCCAGCAGCCCGGGACAGGGGGTCGGCTACACCTTC	CASSPGQGVGYTF
NA	TRBJ2-2	TRBD1	TRBV6-5	TGTGCCAGCAGGGACAGGGGGTATACCGGGGAGCTGTTTTTT	CASRDRGYTGELFF
NA	TRBJ2-7	NA	TRBV5-6	TGTGCCAGCAGCTTAGAGGGAGGCTACGAGCAGTACTTC	CASSLEGGYEQYF
NA	TRBJ2-5	NA	TRBV7-9	TGTGCCAGCAGCCCCACCGCGGCCCAGTACTTC	CASSPTAAQYF
NA	TRBJ2-1	TRBD1	TRBV10-3	TGTGCCATCAGGCGGGCAGGGGGTGAGCAGTTCTTC	CAIRRAGGEQFF
few	TRBJ2-7	TRBD2	TRBV27	TGTGCCAGCAGTCCCGGACTAGCGAACCCTTACGAGCAGTACTTC	CASSPGLANPYEQYF
once	TRBJ2-1	NA	TRBV4-2	TGTGCCAGCAGCCAAGGAGCGGGTACCTACAATGAGCAGTTCTTC	CASSQGAGTYNEQFF
NA	TRBJ2-1	NA	TRBV6-2/TRBV6-3	TGTGCCAGCAGTTACTTAGTCGCGGAGCCCTACAATGAGCAGTTCTTC	CASSYLVAEPYNEQFF
NA	TRBJ2-1	TRBD2	TRBV3-1/TRBV3-2	TGTGCCAGCAGCCAATTAGGACTAGGTGAGTTCAATGAGCAGTTCTTC	CASSQLGLGEFNEQFF
NA	TRBJ1-1	NA	TRBV5-1	TGCGCCAGCAGCTTGGTCGGGTTGAACACTGAAGCTTTCTTT	CASSLVGLNTEAFF
NA	TRBJ2-5	NA	TRBV4-2	TGTGCCAGCAGCCAGGATGAAGGAGGGCTAGGGACCCAGTACTTC	CASSQDEGGLGTQYF
NA	TRBJ2-3	TRBD1	TRBV7-8	TGTGCCAGCAGCCTAAAAGCCCAGGGACAGGCCCTAGGGGATACGCAGTATTTT	CASSLKAQGQALGDTQYF
once	TRBJ2-7	TRBD1	TRBV15	TGTGCCACCAGCAAAGGACAGGGGGCTTCCTACGAGCAGTACTTC	CATSKGQGASYEQYF